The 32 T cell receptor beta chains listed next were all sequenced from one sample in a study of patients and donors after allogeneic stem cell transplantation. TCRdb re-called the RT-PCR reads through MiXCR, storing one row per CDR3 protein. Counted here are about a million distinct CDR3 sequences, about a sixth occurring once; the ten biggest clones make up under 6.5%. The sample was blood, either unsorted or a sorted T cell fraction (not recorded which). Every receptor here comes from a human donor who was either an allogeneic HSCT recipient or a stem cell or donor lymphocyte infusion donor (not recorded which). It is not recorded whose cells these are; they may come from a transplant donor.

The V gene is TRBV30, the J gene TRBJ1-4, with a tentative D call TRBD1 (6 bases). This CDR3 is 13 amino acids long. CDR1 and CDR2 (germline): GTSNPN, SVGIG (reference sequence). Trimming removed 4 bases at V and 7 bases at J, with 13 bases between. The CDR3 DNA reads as TGTGCCTGGACTGGGGGCAGTATTGAAAAACTGTTTTTT. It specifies CAWTGGSIEKLFF. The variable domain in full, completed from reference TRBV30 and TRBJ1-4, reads SQTIHQWPATLVQPVGSPLSLECTVEGTSNPNLYWYRQAAGRGLQLLFYSVGIGQISSEVPQNLSASRPQDRQFILSSKKLLLSDSGFYLCAWTGGSIEKLFFGSGTQLSVL.

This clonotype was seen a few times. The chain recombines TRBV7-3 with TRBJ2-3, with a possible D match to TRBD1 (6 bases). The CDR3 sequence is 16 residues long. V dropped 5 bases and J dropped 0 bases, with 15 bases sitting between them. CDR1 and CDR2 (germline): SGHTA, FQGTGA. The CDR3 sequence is CASSPVPRGSTDTQYF. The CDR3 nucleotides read TGTGCCAGCAGCCCCGTGCCCAGGGGAAGCACAGATACGCAGTATTTT.

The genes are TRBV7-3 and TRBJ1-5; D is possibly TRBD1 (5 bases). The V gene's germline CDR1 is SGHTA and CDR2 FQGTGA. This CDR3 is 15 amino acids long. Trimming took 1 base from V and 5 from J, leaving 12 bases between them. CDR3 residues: CASSLRAGGDQPQHF. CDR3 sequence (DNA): TGTGCCAGCAGCTTAAGGGCAGGAGGGGATCAGCCCCAGCATTTT.

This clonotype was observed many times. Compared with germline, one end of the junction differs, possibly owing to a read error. CDR3 protein: CASSLGQSTEAFF. The CDR3 DNA reads as TGTGCCAGCAGCTTAGGGCAGTCCACTGAAGCTTTCTTT. The chain combines TRBV12-3 or TRBV12-4 with TRBJ1-1; no definite D call. The CDR3 spans 13 residues.

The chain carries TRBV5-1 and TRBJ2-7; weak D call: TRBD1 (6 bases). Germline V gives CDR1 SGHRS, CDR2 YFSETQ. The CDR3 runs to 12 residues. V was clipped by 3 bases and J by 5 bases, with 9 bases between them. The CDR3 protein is CASSSAGDEQYF. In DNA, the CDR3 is TGCGCCAGCAGCTCGGCAGGGGACGAGCAGTACTTC.

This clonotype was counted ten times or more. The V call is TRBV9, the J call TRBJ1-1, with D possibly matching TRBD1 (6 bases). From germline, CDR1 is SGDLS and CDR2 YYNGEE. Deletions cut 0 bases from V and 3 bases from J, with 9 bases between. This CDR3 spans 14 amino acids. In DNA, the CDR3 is TGTGCCAGCAGCGTAGGAGGGGGGGACACTGAAGCTTTCTTT. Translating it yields CASSVGGGDTEAFF.

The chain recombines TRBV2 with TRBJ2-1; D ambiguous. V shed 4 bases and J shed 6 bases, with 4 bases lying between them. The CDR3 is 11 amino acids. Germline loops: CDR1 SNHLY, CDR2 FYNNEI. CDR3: CASSGTNEQFF. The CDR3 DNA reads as TGTGCCAGCAGTGGGACCAATGAGCAGTTCTTC.

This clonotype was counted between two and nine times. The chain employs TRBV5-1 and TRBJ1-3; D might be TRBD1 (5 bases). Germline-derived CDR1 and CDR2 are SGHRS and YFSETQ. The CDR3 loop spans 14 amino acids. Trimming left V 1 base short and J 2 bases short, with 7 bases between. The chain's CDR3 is CASSLQGPGNTIYF. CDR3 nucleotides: TGCGCCAGCAGCTTGCAGGGACCTGGAAACACCATATATTTT.

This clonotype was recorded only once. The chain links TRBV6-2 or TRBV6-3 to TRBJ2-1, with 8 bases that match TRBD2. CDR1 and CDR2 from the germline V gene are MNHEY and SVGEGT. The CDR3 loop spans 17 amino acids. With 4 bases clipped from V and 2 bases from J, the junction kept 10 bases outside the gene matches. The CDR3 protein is CASSSTRDSGAYNEQFF. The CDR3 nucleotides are TGTGCCAGCAGTTCCACGCGAGATAGCGGGGCCTACAATGAGCAGTTCTTC.

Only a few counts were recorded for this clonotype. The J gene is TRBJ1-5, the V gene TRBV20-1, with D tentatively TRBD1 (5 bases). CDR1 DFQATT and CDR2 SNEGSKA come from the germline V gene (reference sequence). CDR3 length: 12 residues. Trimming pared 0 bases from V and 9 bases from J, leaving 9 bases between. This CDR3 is CSAREEGRPQHF. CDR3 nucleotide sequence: TGCAGTGCTAGAGAAGAGGGGAGGCCCCAGCATTTT.

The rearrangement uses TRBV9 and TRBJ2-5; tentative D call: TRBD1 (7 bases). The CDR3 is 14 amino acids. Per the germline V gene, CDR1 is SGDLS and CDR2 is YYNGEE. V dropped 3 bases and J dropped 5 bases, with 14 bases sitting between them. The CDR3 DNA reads TGTGCCAGCAGCGGGACACAGGGGAGGGAGACCCAGTACTTC. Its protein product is CASSGTQGRETQYF.

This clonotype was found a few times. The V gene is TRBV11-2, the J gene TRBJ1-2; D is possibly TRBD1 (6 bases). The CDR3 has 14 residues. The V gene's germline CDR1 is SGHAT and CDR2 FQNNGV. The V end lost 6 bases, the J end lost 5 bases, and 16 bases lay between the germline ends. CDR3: CASSLMTGPYGYTF. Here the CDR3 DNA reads TGTGCCAGCAGTCTTATGACAGGACCATATGGCTACACCTTC.

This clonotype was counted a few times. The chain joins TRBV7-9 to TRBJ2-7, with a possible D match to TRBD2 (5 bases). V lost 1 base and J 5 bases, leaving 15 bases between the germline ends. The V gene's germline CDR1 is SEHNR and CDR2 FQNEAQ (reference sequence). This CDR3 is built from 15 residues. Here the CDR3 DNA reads TGTGCCAGCAGCTTAGGGGAGAACAGAGGCCACGAGCAGTACTTC. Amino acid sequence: CASSLGENRGHEQYF.

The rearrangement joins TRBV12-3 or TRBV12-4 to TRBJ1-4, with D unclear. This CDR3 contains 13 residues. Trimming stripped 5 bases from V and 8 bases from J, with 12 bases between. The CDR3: CASSGSLREKLFF. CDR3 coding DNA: TGTGCCAGCAGTGGTTCGTTGAGGGAAAAACTGTTTTTT.

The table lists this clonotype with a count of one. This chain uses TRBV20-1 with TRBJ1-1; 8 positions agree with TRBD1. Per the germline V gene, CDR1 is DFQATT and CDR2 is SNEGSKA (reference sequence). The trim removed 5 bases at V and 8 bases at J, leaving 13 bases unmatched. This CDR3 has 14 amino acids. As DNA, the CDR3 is TGCAGTGCTTCCAAACCGGGACAGGAAACCGAAGCTTTCTTT. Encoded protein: CSASKPGQETEAFF.

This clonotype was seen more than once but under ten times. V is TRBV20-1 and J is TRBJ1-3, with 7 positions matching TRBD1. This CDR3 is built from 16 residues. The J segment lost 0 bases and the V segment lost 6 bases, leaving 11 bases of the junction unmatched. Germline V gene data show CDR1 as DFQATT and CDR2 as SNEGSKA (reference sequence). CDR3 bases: TGCAGTGCCTTAGCAGGGGGGACTCGCTCTGGAAACACCATATATTTT. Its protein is CSALAGGTRSGNTIYF.

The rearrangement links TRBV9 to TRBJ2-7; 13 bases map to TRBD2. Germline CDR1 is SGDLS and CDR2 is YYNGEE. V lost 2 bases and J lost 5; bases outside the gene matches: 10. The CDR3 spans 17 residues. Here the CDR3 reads CASSVSPLAGGPHEQYF. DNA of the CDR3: TGTGCCAGCAGCGTTTCTCCACTAGCGGGAGGGCCCCACGAGCAGTACTTC.

This CDR3 is CASSLVRTGRETQYF. CDR3 nucleotides: TGTGCCAGCAGCTTGGTAAGGACAGGGCGAGAGACCCAGTACTTC. The chain uses TRBV5-6 and TRBJ2-5; 8 bases line up with TRBD1. From germline, CDR1 is SGHDT and CDR2 YYEEEE. The CDR3 has 15 amino acids. With V trimmed by 0 bases and J by 4 bases, 5 bases remained unmatched.

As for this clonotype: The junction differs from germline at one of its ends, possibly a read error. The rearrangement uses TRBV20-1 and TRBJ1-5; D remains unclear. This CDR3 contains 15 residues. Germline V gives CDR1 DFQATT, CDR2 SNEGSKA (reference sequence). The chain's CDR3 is CSARFFGNSNQPLHF. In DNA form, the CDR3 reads TGCAGTGCTAGATTCTTCGGGAATAGCAATCAGCCCCTGCATTTT.

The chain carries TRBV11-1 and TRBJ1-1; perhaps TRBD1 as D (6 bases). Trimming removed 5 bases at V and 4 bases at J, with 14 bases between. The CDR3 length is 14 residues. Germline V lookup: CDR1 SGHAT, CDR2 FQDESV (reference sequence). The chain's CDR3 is CASSLYGGPTEAFF. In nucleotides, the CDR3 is TGTGCCAGCAGCCTTTATGGGGGGCCCACTGAAGCTTTCTTT.

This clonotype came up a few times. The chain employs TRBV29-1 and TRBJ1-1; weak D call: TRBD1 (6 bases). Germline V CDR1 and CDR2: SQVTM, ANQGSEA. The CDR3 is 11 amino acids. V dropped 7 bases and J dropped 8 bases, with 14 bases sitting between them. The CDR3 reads CSAARGGEAFF. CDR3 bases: TGCAGCGCAGCCAGGGGTGGGGAAGCTTTCTTT.

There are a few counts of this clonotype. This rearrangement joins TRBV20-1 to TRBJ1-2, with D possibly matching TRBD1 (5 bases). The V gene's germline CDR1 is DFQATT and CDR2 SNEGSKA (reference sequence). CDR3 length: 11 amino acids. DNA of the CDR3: TGCACCCTCGGGGGGGTCTATGGCTACACCTTC. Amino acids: CTLGGVYGYTF.

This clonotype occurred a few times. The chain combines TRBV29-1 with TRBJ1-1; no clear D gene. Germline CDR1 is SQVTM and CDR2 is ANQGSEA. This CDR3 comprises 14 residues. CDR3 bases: TGCAGTGCCCTTAATGTGGAATGGGTATATGAAGCTTTCTTT. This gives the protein CSALNVEWVYEAFF.

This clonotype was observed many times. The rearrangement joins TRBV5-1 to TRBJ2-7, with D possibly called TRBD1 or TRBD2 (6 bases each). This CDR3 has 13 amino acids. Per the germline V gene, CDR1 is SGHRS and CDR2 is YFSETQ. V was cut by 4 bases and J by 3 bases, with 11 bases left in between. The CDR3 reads CASSPGDIYEQYF. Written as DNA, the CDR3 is TGCGCCAGCAGCCCGGGGGACATCTACGAGCAGTACTTC.

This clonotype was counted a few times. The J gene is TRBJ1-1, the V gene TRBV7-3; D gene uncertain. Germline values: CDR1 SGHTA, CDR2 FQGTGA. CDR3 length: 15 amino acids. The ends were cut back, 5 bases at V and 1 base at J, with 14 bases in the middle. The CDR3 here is CASSISSWGNTEAFF. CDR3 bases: TGTGCCAGCAGCATATCCTCCTGGGGGAACACTGAAGCTTTCTTT. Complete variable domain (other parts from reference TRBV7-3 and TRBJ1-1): GAGVSQTPSNKVTEKGKYVELRCDPISGHTALYWYRQSLGQGPEFLIYFQGTGAADDSGLPNDRFFAVRPEGSVSTLKIQRTERGDSAVYLCASSISSWGNTEAFFGQGTRLTVV.

CDR3 sequence (DNA): TGTGCCAGCACCCAGAGGCCAGGGGCTCCGGAGACCCAGTACTTC. Translated: CASTQRPGAPETQYF. This chain uses TRBV7-9 with TRBJ2-5; possibly TRBD1 for D (6 bases). V was clipped by 7 bases and J by 5 bases, with 20 bases between them. Germline assignment: CDR1 SEHNR and CDR2 FQNEAQ (reference sequence). This CDR3 contains 15 residues. Drawing the rest from reference TRBV7-9 and TRBJ2-5, the complete variable domain is DTGVSQNPRHKITKRGQNVTFRCDPISEHNRLYWYRQTLGQGPEFLTYFQNEAQLEKSRLLSDRFSAERPKGSFSTLEIQRTEQGDSAMYLCASTQRPGAPETQYFGPGTRLLVL.

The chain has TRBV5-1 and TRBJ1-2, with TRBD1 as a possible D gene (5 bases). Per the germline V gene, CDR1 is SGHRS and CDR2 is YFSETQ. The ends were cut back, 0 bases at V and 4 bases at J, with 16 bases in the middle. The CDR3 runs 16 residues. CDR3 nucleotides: TGCGCCAGCAGCTTGGACCCATTGGGACGGGTCTATGGCTACACCTTC. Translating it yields CASSLDPLGRVYGYTF.

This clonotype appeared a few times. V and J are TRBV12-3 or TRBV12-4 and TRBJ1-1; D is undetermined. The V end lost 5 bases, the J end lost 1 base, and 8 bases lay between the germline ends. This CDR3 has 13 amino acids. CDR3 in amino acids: CASSMYRNTEAFF. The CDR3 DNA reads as TGTGCCAGCAGTATGTACAGGAACACTGAAGCTTTCTTT.

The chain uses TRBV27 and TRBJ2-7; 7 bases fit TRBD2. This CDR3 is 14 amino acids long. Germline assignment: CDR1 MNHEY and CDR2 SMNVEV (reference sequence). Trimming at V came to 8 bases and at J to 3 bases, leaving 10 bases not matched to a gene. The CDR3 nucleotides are TGTGCCAGCGGGAAAGGAGGGAGGGGCTACGAGCAGTACTTC. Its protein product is CASGKGGRGYEQYF.

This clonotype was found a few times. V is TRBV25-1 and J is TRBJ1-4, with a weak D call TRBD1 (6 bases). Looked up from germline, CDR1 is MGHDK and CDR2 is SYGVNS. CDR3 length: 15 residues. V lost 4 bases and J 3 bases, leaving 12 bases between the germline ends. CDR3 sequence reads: CASSGGRGPNEKLFF. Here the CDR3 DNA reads TGTGCCAGCAGTGGGGGCCGGGGGCCTAATGAAAAACTGTTTTTT. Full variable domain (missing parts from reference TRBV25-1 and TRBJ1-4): EADIYQTPRYLVIGTGKKITLECSQTMGHDKMYWYQQDPGMELHLIHYSYGVNSTEKGDLSSESTVSRIRTEHFPLTLESARPSHTSQYLCASSGGRGPNEKLFFGSGTQLSVL.

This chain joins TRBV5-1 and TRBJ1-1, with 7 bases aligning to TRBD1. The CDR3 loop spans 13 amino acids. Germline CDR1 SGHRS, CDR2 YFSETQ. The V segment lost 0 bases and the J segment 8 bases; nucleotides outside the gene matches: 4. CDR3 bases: TGCGCCAGCAGCTTGGGGGGGACAGACGAAGCTTTCTTT. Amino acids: CASSLGGTDEAFF.

CDR3 loop: CASSYWGQGSEKLFF. In DNA form, the CDR3 reads TGTGCCAGCAGTTACTGGGGACAGGGGAGTGAAAAACTGTTTTTT. The chain recombines TRBV6-5 with TRBJ1-4; the match to TRBD1 covers 10 bases. The germline V gene encodes CDR1 MNHEY and CDR2 SVGAGI. This CDR3 region has 15 residues. Trimming removed 1 base from V and 7 bases from J; junction bases left unmatched: 3.